These 13 T cell receptor beta chains came from one sample sequenced in a study of tumor-infiltrating lymphocytes in primary liver carcinoma. The authors made TCR beta cDNA from 400 to 600 ng total RNA with a constant-region primer. It was through three nested multiplex PCR rounds of slightly modified ARM-PCR that TCR beta libraries arose. The first two PCR rounds used TRBV1-TRBV30 primers with a Cbeta primer, 9 to 10 cycles each. MiXCR was run by TCRdb on the multiplex PCR reads, yielding one entry per CDR3 protein. The sample lists approximately 92,000 distinct CDR3 sequences; approximately 68% were seen once. Co-extraction of RNA and DNA was performed on about 19-30 mg of unsorted bulk tissue. Sequenced: tumor-adjacent normal liver tissue. These receptors were taken from a man aged 35-49 years with primary liver carcinoma and hepatitis B virus infection.

Regarding this clonotype: Relative to the germline gene, one junction end is altered; a read error may explain this. The gene calls are TRBV4-2 and TRBJ2-2, with D perhaps given as TRBD1 or TRBD2 (5 bases each). Germline CDR1 LGHNA, CDR2 YNFKEQ. This CDR3 has 15 residues. Here the CDR3 reads CASSQEVRAVGELLF. The DNA for the CDR3 is TGTGCCAGCAGCCAAGAGGTCAGGGCCGTCGGGGAGCTGCTTTTT.

With regard to this clonotype: One end of the junction varies from germline; a read error may be responsible. The genes are TRBV11-2 and TRBJ2-1; possible D gene TRBD2, 5 bases. The CDR3 has 15 residues. Germline assignment: CDR1 SGHAT and CDR2 FQNNGV. This CDR3 reads CAGSDIGNSYNEQFF. In DNA, the CDR3 is TGTGCCGGCAGCGATATCGGGAACTCCTACAATGAGCAGTTCTTC.

Regarding this clonotype: This clone may be a read error of a much larger clone one base away. This chain joins TRBV10-3 and TRBJ2-7; 16 bases are shared with TRBD2. The CDR3 contains 19 residues. The V gene's germline CDR1 is ENHRY and CDR2 SYGVKD. The CDR3 DNA sequence: TGTGCCATCACCAAACGATCGGGACTAGCGGGAGGGTTCTCCTACGAGCGGTACTTC. Its translation: CAITKRSGLAGGFSYERYF.

The chain uses TRBV7-8 and TRBJ2-7; D possibly corresponds to TRBD2 (6 bases). The CDR3 covers 15 residues. The V end was cut by 2 bases, the J end by 0 bases, with 11 bases between. CDR1 is SGHVS, CDR2 FQNEAQ, per germline. This CDR3 reads CASSLTLGGSYEQYF. The CDR3 nucleotides are TGTGCCAGCAGCTTAACCTTGGGGGGCTCCTACGAGCAGTACTTC. The complete variable domain, with remaining parts taken from reference TRBV7-8 and TRBJ2-7, reads GAGVSQSPRYKVAKRGQDVALRCDPISGHVSLFWYQQALGQGPEFLTYFQNEAQLDKSGLPSDRFFAERPEGSVSTLKIQRTQQEDSAVYLCASSLTLGGSYEQYFGPGTRLTVT.

Concerning this clonotype itself: The missing conserved phenylalanine or tryptophan at the end of this CDR3 makes a read error likely. The chain carries TRBV4-1 and TRBJ2-7, with 8 bases fitting TRBD1. From germline, CDR1 is MGHRA and CDR2 YSYEKL. The length of the CDR3 is 15 residues. The CDR3 nucleotides read TGCACCAGCAGCCAAGAACGGGACAGGCGCTACGAGCAGTACTCC. It is translated as CTSSQERDRRYEQYS.

Regarding this clonotype: Here the CDR3 omits its conserved ending phenylalanine or tryptophan, so a read error is the likely source. The V call is TRBV11-1, the J call TRBJ2-1, with TRBD2 matching over 7 bases. Trimming took 0 bases from V and 2 from J; bases not matched to a gene: 4. CDR1 SGHAT and CDR2 FQDESV come from the germline V gene (reference sequence). The CDR3 covers 16 residues. As DNA, the CDR3 is TGTGCCAGCAGCTTAGCGCGGGGAGGGCCCTACAATGAGCAGTTCCTC. Translating it yields CASSLARGGPYNEQFL.

Details on this clonotype: This may be a read error, as it is one base from a much larger clone. The chain employs TRBV6-1 and TRBJ1-5; the D is unclear. Germline V gene data show CDR1 as MNHNS and CDR2 as SASEGT. This CDR3 has 15 residues. Trimming pared 2 bases from V and 3 bases from J, leaving 11 bases between. The DNA for the CDR3 is TGTGCCAGCAGTGAATTTGTGGATCACAATCAGCCCCAGCATTTT. Amino acids: CASSEFVDHNQPQHF.

As to this clonotype: One end of the junction varies from germline; a read error may be responsible. The chain has TRBV11-2 and TRBJ2-7, with 8 bases that match TRBD2. Germline CDR1 SGHAT, CDR2 FQNNGV. CDR3 length: 15 amino acids. The CDR3 DNA sequence: TGTGCCAGCAGCCGGGGACTAGAGCCATCCTACGAGCAATACTTC. Translated: CASSRGLEPSYEQYF.

About this clonotype itself: A read error may explain this, as a much larger clone is one base away. CDR3 in DNA: TGTGCCAGCAATAACAGGGGAGGCTCTGGGGCCAACGTCCTGACTTTC. It specifies CASNNRGGSGANVLTF. The V call is TRBV12-3 or TRBV12-4, the J call TRBJ2-6; weak D call: TRBD1 (7 bases). CDR3 length: 16 amino acids. V shed 7 bases and J shed 0 bases, with 13 bases lying between them.

This clonotype was counted only a few times. The chain has TRBV5-4 and TRBJ2-7, with 9 bases identical to TRBD2. The CDR3 is made up of 15 amino acids. V trimming: 0 bases; J trimming: 5 bases; junction bases outside the gene matches: 6. Germline CDR1 is SGHNT and CDR2 is YYREEE (reference sequence). Here the CDR3 reads CASSLAPLAGNEQYF. The CDR3 DNA reads TGTGCCAGCAGCTTGGCACCCCTAGCGGGAAACGAGCAGTACTTC.

To note about this clonotype: This sequence may be a read error, since a much larger clone differs from it by one base. The genes are TRBV29-1 and TRBJ2-7; 9 bases fit TRBD1. The CDR3 runs to 13 residues. V shed 4 bases, J shed 6 bases, and the junction held 7 bases outside the gene matches. CDR1 and CDR2 from the germline V gene are SQVTM and ANQGSEA. The CDR3 DNA follows: TGCAGCGTTGCGAGACAGGGGGATGTCGAGCAGTACTTC. Translating gives CSVARQGDVEQYF.

The rearrangement uses TRBV11-2 and TRBJ1-6; D unclear. V shed 3 bases and J shed 9 bases, with 12 bases lying between them. The CDR3 is 14 residues long. Germline lookup yields CDR1 SGHAT and CDR2 FQNNGV. CDR3 protein: CASSLGQKGSPLHF. CDR3 nucleotide sequence: TGTGCCAGCAGCTTGGGCCAAAAGGGTTCACCCCTCCACTTT.

About this clonotype: The junction differs from germline at one of its ends, possibly a read error. This chain connects TRBV4-1 to TRBJ2-2, with 8 bases that match TRBD1. Per germline, CDR1 MGHRA and CDR2 YSYEKL. The CDR3 has 17 residues. Written as DNA, the CDR3 is TGCGCCAGCAGCCACCCCTTAGGACAGGGTGGCATCGGGGAGTTGTTTTTT. Residues: CASSHPLGQGGIGELFF.